A selection of T cell receptor beta chains follows, all from one sample in a study of blood T cells in healthy people across ages. TCRdb used MiXCR to reprocess the 5' RACE reads, holding one entry per CDR3 protein. The table records about 940,000 distinct CDR3 sequences, under 50% of them present only once. What was sequenced was blood. The source of these receptors is a man aged 25 to 45 in good health. Each CDR3 is given with its conserved first and last residue. The D gene is left open where the match is weak. For some rows the clone size is stated as once, few or many, or as a class when expanded; others skip it.

D gene: TRBD2; clone size: few; J gene: TRBJ2-5; V gene: TRBV7-2; CDR3 DNA: TGTGCCAGCAGCTTAAACAGCGGGAGGGAGACCCAGTACTTC; CDR3 protein: CASSLNSGRETQYF
D gene: TRBD1; clone size: few; J gene: TRBJ1-6; V gene: TRBV20-1; CDR3 DNA: TGCAGTGCTACCCAGGGGGCTTTCTACATTAATTCACCCCTCCACTTT; CDR3 protein: CSATQGAFYINSPLHF
D gene: NA; clone size: NA; J gene: TRBJ2-7; V gene: TRBV7-6; CDR3 DNA: TGTGCCAGCAGCGAGGGGGGGACGGACACCCAACCGCAGTACTTC; CDR3 protein: CASSEGGTDTQPQYF
D gene: TRBD1; clone size: NA; J gene: TRBJ2-5; V gene: TRBV10-3; CDR3 DNA: TGTGCCATCAGTTTCACCGGGACAGGGCCGGAGACCCAGTACTTC; CDR3 protein: CAISFTGTGPETQYF
D gene: TRBD1; clone size: few; J gene: TRBJ2-7; V gene: TRBV12-3/TRBV12-4; CDR3 DNA: TGTGCCAGCAGTAACAGGGGGTCCCCCTGGGAGCAGTACTTC; CDR3 protein: CASSNRGSPWEQYF
D gene: TRBD1; clone size: NA; J gene: TRBJ2-7; V gene: TRBV24-1; CDR3 DNA: TGTGCCACCAGTGATTTGGGGACAGGGGTCCACGAGCAGTACTTC; CDR3 protein: CATSDLGTGVHEQYF
D gene: TRBD2; clone size: few; J gene: TRBJ2-3; V gene: TRBV7-2; CDR3 DNA: TGTGCCAGCAGCTTAACGCTGGGGGTGGGGGGGGGAGCGCAGTATTTT; CDR3 protein: CASSLTLGVGGGAQYF
D gene: NA; clone size: few; J gene: TRBJ2-7; V gene: TRBV15; CDR3 DNA: TGTGCCACCAGCAGAGAAAAGGGCCCAGCGTCCTACGAGCAGTACTTC; CDR3 protein: CATSREKGPASYEQYF
D gene: NA; clone size: NA; J gene: TRBJ2-1; V gene: TRBV28; CDR3 DNA: TGTGCCAGCAGTTTAGCCCCAGGAAGTGCGTTCTTC; CDR3 protein: CASSLAPGSAFF
D gene: NA; clone size: many; J gene: TRBJ2-3; V gene: TRBV28; CDR3 DNA: TGTGCCAGCAGACCCGCAGCCCGATCTGATACGCAGTATTTT; CDR3 protein: CASRPAARSDTQYF
D gene: NA; clone size: once; J gene: TRBJ2-3; V gene: TRBV3-1; CDR3 DNA: TGTGCCAGCAGCCAAGGACGAGGTGGTGCAGATACGCAGTATTTT; CDR3 protein: CASSQGRGGADTQYF
D gene: NA; clone size: NA; J gene: TRBJ2-3; V gene: TRBV2; CDR3 DNA: TGTGCCAGCATCCTTAGCGCGGGTACGCAGTATTTT; CDR3 protein: CASILSAGTQYF
D gene: NA; clone size: NA; J gene: TRBJ1-1; V gene: TRBV5-1; CDR3 DNA: TGCGCCAGCAGCTTGAACGGTTATATGAACACTGAAGCTTTCTTT; CDR3 protein: CASSLNGYMNTEAFF
D gene: NA; clone size: NA; J gene: TRBJ2-7; V gene: TRBV7-2; CDR3 DNA: TGTGCCAGCAGCTCACGATTCCCCGCCTACGAGCAGTACTTC; CDR3 protein: CASSSRFPAYEQYF
D gene: NA; clone size: once; J gene: TRBJ1-2; V gene: TRBV7-2; CDR3 DNA: TGTGCCAGCAGCTTAATGACAGGCTACACCTTC; CDR3 protein: CASSLMTGYTF
D gene: NA; clone size: few; J gene: TRBJ1-1; V gene: TRBV29-1; CDR3 DNA: TGCAGCGTGACAGCGAACACTGAAGCTTTCTTT; CDR3 protein: CSVTANTEAFF
D gene: NA; clone size: NA; J gene: TRBJ1-2; V gene: TRBV29-1; CDR3 DNA: TGCAGCGTTCAATTCCGGGGGTATGGCTACACCTTC; CDR3 protein: CSVQFRGYGYTF
D gene: NA; clone size: NA; J gene: TRBJ2-7; V gene: TRBV2; CDR3 DNA: TGTGCCAGCAGTGAAGTCTTTACATCCTACGAGCAGTACTTC; CDR3 protein: CASSEVFTSYEQYF
D gene: NA; clone size: NA; J gene: TRBJ1-5; V gene: TRBV6-5; CDR3 DNA: TGTGCCACACACGCGACGGCTATGGTTAGCAATCAGCCCCAGCATTTT; CDR3 protein: CATHATAMVSNQPQHF
D gene: NA; clone size: many; J gene: TRBJ2-2; V gene: TRBV2; CDR3 DNA: TGTGCCAGCAGTGGTGAGAACACCGGGGAGCTGTTTTTT; CDR3 protein: CASSGENTGELFF
D gene: TRBD2; clone size: few; J gene: TRBJ2-5; V gene: TRBV20-1; CDR3 DNA: TGCAGTGCCAGGGGACTAGCGGGGTTACAAGAGACCCAGTACTTC; CDR3 protein: CSARGLAGLQETQYF
D gene: TRBD1; clone size: NA; J gene: TRBJ1-1; V gene: TRBV20-1; CDR3 DNA: TGCAGTGTGGGCCAGGGGGCTGACACTGAAGCTTTCTTT; CDR3 protein: CSVGQGADTEAFF
D gene: NA; clone size: NA; J gene: TRBJ2-4; V gene: TRBV20-1; CDR3 DNA: TGCAGTGCGACCCCGGGGGAAATAGCCAAAAACATTCAGTACTTC; CDR3 protein: CSATPGEIAKNIQYF
D gene: NA; clone size: NA; J gene: TRBJ2-7; V gene: TRBV5-1; CDR3 DNA: TGCGCCAGCAGCTTCACGACGACAACCTACGAGCAGTACTTC; CDR3 protein: CASSFTTTTYEQYF
D gene: TRBD2; clone size: NA; J gene: TRBJ2-1; V gene: TRBV4-3; CDR3 DNA: TGCACCAGCAGCCAAGATCCAGCAGGGCTAGCGGGGGTAGAGCAGTTCTTC; CDR3 protein: CTSSQDPAGLAGVEQFF
D gene: NA; clone size: few; J gene: TRBJ2-3; V gene: TRBV7-3; CDR3 DNA: TGTGCCAGCAGCTTGGTGACGGATGGCACAGATACGCAGTATTTT; CDR3 protein: CASSLVTDGTDTQYF
D gene: NA; clone size: NA; J gene: TRBJ1-5; V gene: TRBV15; CDR3 DNA: TGTGCCACCAGCGGGAAAATCAATCAGCCCCAGCATTTT; CDR3 protein: CATSGKINQPQHF
D gene: NA; clone size: few; J gene: TRBJ1-4; V gene: TRBV7-8; CDR3 DNA: TGTGCCAGCAGCTTTCAGAGGGACAATGAAAAACTGTTTTTT; CDR3 protein: CASSFQRDNEKLFF
D gene: TRBD2; clone size: NA; J gene: TRBJ2-3; V gene: TRBV3-1; CDR3 DNA: TGTGCCAGCAGCCAAGATCATGGCGGGGGGGCCAATACAGATACGCAGTATTTT; CDR3 protein: CASSQDHGGGANTDTQYF
D gene: TRBD1; clone size: NA; J gene: TRBJ2-7; V gene: TRBV2; CDR3 DNA: TGTGCCGTACGGGACAGGAGCCCCTACGAGCAGTACTTC; CDR3 protein: CAVRDRSPYEQYF
D gene: NA; clone size: NA; J gene: TRBJ2-5; V gene: TRBV29-1; CDR3 DNA: TGCAGCGTTGGCTGGCAGGGGGAGACCCAGTACTTC; CDR3 protein: CSVGWQGETQYF
D gene: NA; clone size: few; J gene: TRBJ2-5; V gene: TRBV7-9; CDR3 DNA: TGTGCCAGCAGCCCGACCCTGAGTGTAGAGACCCAGTACTTC; CDR3 protein: CASSPTLSVETQYF
D gene: TRBD1; clone size: NA; J gene: TRBJ2-1; V gene: TRBV7-2; CDR3 DNA: TGTGCCAGCAGCCTCCTACCGGGACAGGGGGCTCGGGAGCAGTTCTTC; CDR3 protein: CASSLLPGQGAREQFF
D gene: TRBD2; clone size: NA; J gene: TRBJ2-3; V gene: TRBV6-1; CDR3 DNA: TGTGCCAGCAGTGAAAGGCCCCGGGCTAGCGGGGGTTCAGATACGCAGTATTTT; CDR3 protein: CASSERPRASGGSDTQYF
D gene: NA; clone size: many; J gene: TRBJ2-1; V gene: TRBV28; CDR3 DNA: TGTGCCAGCAGTTCCCAGAGCTCCTACAATGAGCAGTTCTTC; CDR3 protein: CASSSQSSYNEQFF
D gene: NA; clone size: NA; J gene: TRBJ2-7; V gene: TRBV29-1; CDR3 DNA: TGCAGCGTTGATCGGACACTTTCCTACGAGCAGTACTTC; CDR3 protein: CSVDRTLSYEQYF
D gene: TRBD1; clone size: NA; J gene: TRBJ1-1; V gene: TRBV10-3; CDR3 DNA: TGTGCCATCAGTGTGACAGGGGACACTGAAGCTTTCTTT; CDR3 protein: CAISVTGDTEAFF
D gene: NA; clone size: many; J gene: TRBJ2-3; V gene: TRBV7-2; CDR3 DNA: TGTGCCAGCAGCCCTCGTGGGGGTAATGTAGATACGCAGTATTTT; CDR3 protein: CASSPRGGNVDTQYF
D gene: TRBD2; clone size: few; J gene: TRBJ2-7; V gene: TRBV20-1; CDR3 DNA: TGCAGTGCTAGAGATTGGGGGACTAGCTCCTACGAGCAGTACTTC; CDR3 protein: CSARDWGTSSYEQYF
D gene: NA; clone size: NA; J gene: TRBJ1-2; V gene: TRBV24-1; CDR3 DNA: TGTGCCACCAGTGATCGAGCCGGGACACTCTACTATGGCTACACCTTC; CDR3 protein: CATSDRAGTLYYGYTF
D gene: TRBD1; clone size: few; J gene: TRBJ2-4; V gene: TRBV20-1; CDR3 DNA: TGCAGTGCTAGAGAGGACAGGGCAGGCAAAAACATTCAGTACTTC; CDR3 protein: CSAREDRAGKNIQYF
D gene: NA; clone size: NA; J gene: TRBJ1-2; V gene: TRBV28; CDR3 DNA: TGTGCCAGCAGCATTGACGGTTATGGCTACACCTTC; CDR3 protein: CASSIDGYGYTF
D gene: NA; clone size: few; J gene: TRBJ2-7; V gene: TRBV27; CDR3 DNA: TGTGCCAGCAGTGTCAAGGTGTCCTACGAGCAGTACTTC; CDR3 protein: CASSVKVSYEQYF
D gene: NA; clone size: NA; J gene: TRBJ2-1; V gene: TRBV28; CDR3 DNA: TGTGCCAGCACCATCGGAGGGGGGGCCGTTGAGCAGTTCTTC; CDR3 protein: CASTIGGGAVEQFF
D gene: TRBD1; clone size: NA; J gene: TRBJ2-1; V gene: TRBV6-5; CDR3 DNA: TGTGCCAGCAGTTACTGGGACAGGCATCGGAGGGGTGAGCAGTTCTTC; CDR3 protein: CASSYWDRHRRGEQFF
D gene: NA; clone size: NA; J gene: TRBJ2-3; V gene: TRBV24-1; CDR3 DNA: TGTGCCACCAGTGACCTCAAAGGGGATACGCAGTATTTT; CDR3 protein: CATSDLKGDTQYF
D gene: NA; clone size: NA; J gene: TRBJ2-7; V gene: TRBV7-2; CDR3 DNA: TGTGCCAGCAGCCCTGGACGGCGTGGCGAGCAGTACTTC; CDR3 protein: CASSPGRRGEQYF
D gene: TRBD2; clone size: NA; J gene: TRBJ2-1; V gene: TRBV7-2; CDR3 DNA: TGTGCCAGCAGTTTCCTAGCGGGGGCCCTAAACCTATACAATGAGCAGTTCTTC; CDR3 protein: CASSFLAGALNLYNEQFF
D gene: NA; clone size: once; J gene: TRBJ2-3; V gene: TRBV12-3/TRBV12-4; CDR3 DNA: TGTGCCAGCAGAACGACAGCTAGCACAGATACGCAGTATTTT; CDR3 protein: CASRTTASTDTQYF
D gene: TRBD1; clone size: NA; J gene: TRBJ1-4; V gene: TRBV6-5; CDR3 DNA: TGTGCCAGCAGTTACTCAATAGACAGGGAGTCGCGGAAACTGTTTTTT; CDR3 protein: CASSYSIDRESRKLFF
D gene: NA; clone size: few; J gene: TRBJ1-1; V gene: TRBV7-6; CDR3 DNA: TGTGCCAGCAGCTTAGGTCAGGGAATATCCCCGAACACTGAAGCTTTCTTT; CDR3 protein: CASSLGQGISPNTEAFF
D gene: NA; clone size: few; J gene: TRBJ1-1; V gene: TRBV20-1; CDR3 DNA: TGCAGTGCTAGGGGGTCTGCGAACACTGAAGCTTTCTTT; CDR3 protein: CSARGSANTEAFF
D gene: TRBD2; clone size: NA; J gene: TRBJ2-1; V gene: TRBV9; CDR3 DNA: TGTGCCAGCAGCGTGGTAGCGGGGGTAAACAATGAGCAGTTCTTC; CDR3 protein: CASSVVAGVNNEQFF
D gene: NA; clone size: few; J gene: TRBJ2-3; V gene: TRBV3-1; CDR3 DNA: TGTGCCAGCAGCCCAATTGGTGGGATAGATACGCAGTATTTT; CDR3 protein: CASSPIGGIDTQYF